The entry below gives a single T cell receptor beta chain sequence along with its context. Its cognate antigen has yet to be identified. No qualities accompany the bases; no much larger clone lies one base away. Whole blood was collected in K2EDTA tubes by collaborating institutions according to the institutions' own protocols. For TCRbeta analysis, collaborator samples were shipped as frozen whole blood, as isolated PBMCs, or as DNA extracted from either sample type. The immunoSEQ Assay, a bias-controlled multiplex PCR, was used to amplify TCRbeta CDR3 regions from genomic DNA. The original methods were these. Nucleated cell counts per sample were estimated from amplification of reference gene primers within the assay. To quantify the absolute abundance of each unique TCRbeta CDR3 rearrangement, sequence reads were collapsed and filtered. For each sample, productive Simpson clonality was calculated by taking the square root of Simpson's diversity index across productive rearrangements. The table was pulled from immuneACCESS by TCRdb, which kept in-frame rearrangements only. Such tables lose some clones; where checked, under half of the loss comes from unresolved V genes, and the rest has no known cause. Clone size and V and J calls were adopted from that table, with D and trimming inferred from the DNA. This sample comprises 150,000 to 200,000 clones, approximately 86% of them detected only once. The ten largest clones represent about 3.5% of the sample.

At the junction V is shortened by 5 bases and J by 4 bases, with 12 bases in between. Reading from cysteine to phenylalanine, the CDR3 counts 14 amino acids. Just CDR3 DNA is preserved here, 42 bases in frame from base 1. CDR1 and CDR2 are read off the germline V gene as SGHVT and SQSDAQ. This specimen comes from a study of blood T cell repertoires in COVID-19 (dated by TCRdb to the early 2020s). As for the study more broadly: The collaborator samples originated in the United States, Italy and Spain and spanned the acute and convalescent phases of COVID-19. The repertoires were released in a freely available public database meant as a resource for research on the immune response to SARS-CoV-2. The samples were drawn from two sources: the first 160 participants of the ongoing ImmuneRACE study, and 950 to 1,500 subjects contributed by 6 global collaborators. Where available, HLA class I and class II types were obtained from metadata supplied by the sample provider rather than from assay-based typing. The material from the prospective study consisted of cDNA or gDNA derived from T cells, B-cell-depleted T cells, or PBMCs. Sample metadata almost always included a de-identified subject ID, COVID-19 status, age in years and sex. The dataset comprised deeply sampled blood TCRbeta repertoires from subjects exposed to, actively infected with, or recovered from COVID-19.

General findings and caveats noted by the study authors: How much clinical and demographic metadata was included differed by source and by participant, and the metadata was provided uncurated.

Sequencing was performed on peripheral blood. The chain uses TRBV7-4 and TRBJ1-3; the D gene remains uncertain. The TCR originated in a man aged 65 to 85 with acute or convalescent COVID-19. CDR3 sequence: CASSVRPGGNTIYF. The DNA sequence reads TGTGCCAGCAGCGTCCGCCCTGGCGGAAACACCATATATTTT.